The source of this T cell receptor (beta chain) is a study of blood T cell repertoires in COVID-19. Turning to the study itself: The United States, Italy and Spain provided the acute and convalescent COVID-19 samples. The analysed material was cDNA or gDNA that came from T cells, B-cell-depleted T cells, or PBMCs.

This clone was seen only a few times. V gave up 6 bases and J gave up 2 bases; unmatched junction bases: 2. Germline V gene data show CDR1 as SEHNR and CDR2 as FQNEAQ (reference sequence). This CDR3 has 14 residues. Authors' data handling: The authors estimated nucleated cell counts from reference gene primer amplification. Assay used: immunoSEQ multiplex PCR; TCRdb lists only in-frame clones, some missing. That table supplies the V and J calls and clone size; D and trimming were determined from the DNA. This table has 150,000 to 200,000 clones, about 86% appearing once. The sequenced sample was peripheral blood. The TCR sequence derives from a woman in her twenties or thirties with active or convalescent COVID-19. The chain carries TRBV7-9 and TRBJ1-5, with 9 bases that match TRBD1. The CDR3 spells CASSRQGGNQPQHF. Here the CDR3 DNA reads TGTGCCAGCAGTCGACAGGGGGGCAATCAGCCCCAGCATTTT.